This note documents a single TCR beta chain sequence. This record belongs to a study of radiotherapy plus CTLA-4 blockade in lung cancer. The junction had 8 bases not matched to a gene; V was cut back by 7 bases and J by 2 bases. Germline CDR1 SNHLY, CDR2 FYNNEI. The CDR3 contains 15 residues. TCRdb keeps only in-frame clones here, not all; method: immunoSEQ multiplex PCR. The top ten clones hold around 3% of a sample with approximately 110,000 clones, roughly 77% of them seen once. This material consisted of peripheral blood, taken from a patient treated with radiotherapy plus ipilimumab. The clonotype comes from a human donor with non-small cell lung cancer that progressed on radiotherapy plus ipilimumab. Some clones in this sample may be carry-over from other donors' samples. The chain combines TRBV2 with TRBJ1-2, with 9 bases fitting TRBD1. As DNA, the CDR3 is TGTGCCAGCACCCGGGACAGGGAGTTAAACTATGGCTACACCTTC. It yields the protein CASTRDRELNYGYTF.